The T cell receptor (beta chain) under discussion was sequenced for a study of blood T cell repertoires in COVID-19. About the study: Whether acute or convalescent, the COVID-19 samples came from the United States, Italy and Spain.

Germline V lookup: CDR1 MDHEN, CDR2 SYDVKM. Trimming removed 2 bases from V and 5 bases from J, with 3 bases in between. The CDR3 has 11 residues. The protocol was immunoSEQ multiplex PCR, while the TCRdb copy is restricted to in-frame clones and leaves out a portion. The sample lists some 270,000 clones; 65% to 85% were seen once. Sequencing was performed on PBMCs or T cells enriched from blood (not recorded which). The clonotype was recovered from a man aged 50 to 59 who had recovered from COVID-19. This chain joins TRBV28 and TRBJ1-1; no firm D call. CDR3 sequence reads: CASSLQTEAFF. As DNA, the CDR3 is TGTGCCAGCAGTTTACAAACTGAAGCTTTCTTT.